The 17 T cell receptor beta chains below come from one sample, sequenced in a study of early T cells in non-severe SARS-CoV-2 infection. TCRdb called the 5' RACE reads again in MiXCR, with one record for every CDR3 protein. The table lists tens of thousands of distinct CDR3 sequences, roughly 5.9% of them singletons. Sequences were obtained from whole blood. The receptors were gathered from an adult who was a healthcare worker with PCR-confirmed SARS-CoV-2 infection or an uninfected control (not recorded which).

This clonotype was detected many times. The rearrangement uses TRBV20-1 and TRBJ1-1; no reliable D call. This CDR3 is built from 12 residues. The germline CDR1 and CDR2 sequences are DFQATT and SNEGSKA (reference sequence). The CDR3 DNA reads TGCAGCGCGAGAAAGACGAACACTGAAGCTTTCTTT. Its translation: CSARKTNTEAFF.

The chain couples TRBV4-3 to TRBJ1-2; D not resolved. CDR1 and CDR2 from the germline V gene are LGHNA and YSLEER. The CDR3 is made up of 14 amino acids. V was pared by 0 bases and J by 6 bases, with 11 bases between. The chain's CDR3 is CASSQDRRVHGYTF. The CDR3 DNA sequence: TGCGCCAGCAGCCAAGATAGGCGGGTCCATGGCTACACCTTC.

This clonotype has a handful of counts. The V and J genes are TRBV20-1 and TRBJ2-2, with TRBD1 as a possible D gene (7 bases). Trimming took off 3 bases at V and 4 bases at J, with 18 bases between the two ends. CDR3 length: 16 residues. Germline V gene lookup returns CDR1 DFQATT and CDR2 SNEGSKA (reference sequence). The CDR3 region is CSARKGRQGLTGELFF. The CDR3 DNA reads as TGCAGTGCTAGGAAGGGGAGACAGGGACTCACCGGGGAGCTGTTTTTT.

The table lists this clonotype with many counts. The CDR3 loop reads CSVRGGDHTEAFF. CDR3 DNA sequence: TGCAGCGTGAGAGGGGGCGACCACACTGAAGCTTTCTTT. The chain recombines TRBV29-1 with TRBJ1-1, with 7 bases fitting TRBD1. Germline V gives CDR1 SQVTM, CDR2 ANQGSEA. CDR3 length: 13 amino acids. The V and J ends lost 6 bases and 3 bases, in that order; junction bases with no gene match: 7.

This clonotype was counted between two and nine times. The chain uses TRBV3-1 and TRBJ2-2, with 14 bases matching TRBD2. This CDR3 is built from 16 residues. Germline V lookup: CDR1 LGHDT, CDR2 YNNKEL (reference sequence). V shed 4 bases and J 6 bases; nucleotides not matched to a gene: 4. CDR3 region: CASSRGTSGSPGELFF. In DNA form, the CDR3 reads TGTGCCAGCAGCCGCGGGACTAGCGGGAGTCCCGGGGAGCTGTTTTTT.

This chain uses TRBV2 with TRBJ1-5; 8 bases fit TRBD1. Germline loops: CDR1 SNHLY, CDR2 FYNNEI. This CDR3 is built from 15 residues. V shed 9 bases, J shed 0 bases, and the junction held 7 bases outside the gene matches. The DNA of the CDR3 is TGTGCCAGTCGGACAGGGATTTATAGCAATCAGCCCCAGCATTTT. This codes for CASRTGIYSNQPQHF.

This clonotype has a handful of counts. J is TRBJ1-4 and V is TRBV2, with D maybe TRBD1 (5 bases). From germline, CDR1 is SNHLY and CDR2 FYNNEI. Trimming pared 4 bases from V and 10 bases from J, leaving 7 bases between. The CDR3 consists of 11 residues. The CDR3 protein is CASSAGGKLFF. The CDR3 nucleotides are TGTGCCAGCAGTGCCGGGGGAAAACTGTTTTTT. The whole variable domain, filled in from reference TRBV2 and TRBJ1-4, reads EPEVTQTPSHQVTQMGQEVILRCVPISNHLYFYWYRQILGQKVEFLVSFYNNEISEKSEIFDDQFSVERPDGSNFTLKIRSTKLEDSAMYFCASSAGGKLFFGSGTQLSVL.

The V and J genes are TRBV20-1 and TRBJ2-5, with 16 nucleotides matching TRBD2. The germline V gene has CDR1 DFQATT and CDR2 SNEGSKA (reference sequence). The CDR3 covers 17 residues. J gave up 4 bases and V 6 bases, and 11 bases lay outside the gene matches. The CDR3 loop is CSANSGTSGRGVETQYF. The CDR3 region has the DNA TGCAGTGCGAACTCTGGGACTAGCGGGAGGGGGGTAGAGACCCAGTACTTC.

This clonotype was recorded at least ten times. The V and J genes are TRBV18 and TRBJ2-5; no firm D call. This CDR3 region has 14 residues. Trimming cost V 5 bases and J 6 bases, with 16 bases left between them. The germline V gene has CDR1 KGHSH and CDR2 LQKENI. The CDR3 nucleotides are TGTGCCAGCTCATCCACGGATAGTGGGAAGACCCAGTACTTC. Translation gives CASSSTDSGKTQYF.

Ten or more counts support this clonotype. The V gene is TRBV5-6, the J gene TRBJ2-7; D gene unclear. The CDR3 runs to 12 residues. Germline CDR1 reads SGHDT; CDR2 reads YYEEEE. V was shortened by 3 bases and J by 5 bases, with 9 bases between the two germline ends. CDR3 amino acids: CASSSFRDEQYF. CDR3 DNA: TGTGCCAGCAGCTCCTTCCGGGACGAGCAGTACTTC.

The chain is built from TRBV6-1 and TRBJ2-2, with D unresolved. V was shortened by 5 bases and J by 2 bases, with 9 bases between the two germline ends. In germline, CDR1 is MNHNS, CDR2 SASEGT. The CDR3 sequence is 14 residues long. CDR3 residues: CASSQNINTGELFF. In DNA form, the CDR3 reads TGTGCCAGCAGTCAGAATATAAACACCGGGGAGCTGTTTTTT.

This sequence joins TRBV12-3 or TRBV12-4 and TRBJ2-3; D remains ambiguous. Trimming removed 7 bases from V and 3 bases from J, with 17 bases in between. The CDR3 loop spans 15 amino acids. DNA of the CDR3: TGTGCCAGCACCGAGAGGATTTTTGGGACAGATACGCAGTATTTT. Translation gives CASTERIFGTDTQYF.

This clonotype turned up a few times. V gene TRBV7-2 combines with J gene TRBJ2-7; D not certain. The CDR3 covers 13 residues. The V gene lost 4 bases and the J gene lost 0 bases, with 7 bases spanning the gap. Germline V gene lookup returns CDR1 SGHTA and CDR2 FQGNSA. Here the CDR3 reads CASSSRTSYEQYF. CDR3 DNA: TGTGCCAGCAGCTCCAGGACCTCCTACGAGCAGTACTTC.

This clonotype was picked up many times. The CDR3 loop reads CASSGAAGHNSPLHF. The DNA for the CDR3 is TGTGCCAGCAGCGGGGCGGCAGGCCATAATTCACCCCTCCACTTT. The chain recombines TRBV14 with TRBJ1-6, with D perhaps TRBD1 (5 bases). Germline loops: CDR1 SGHDN, CDR2 FVKESK. V lost 5 bases, J lost 5 bases, and 13 bases lay in between. This CDR3 comprises 15 residues.

This clonotype was counted at least ten times. The gene calls are TRBV10-3 and TRBJ1-2; D uncertain. The CDR3 sequence is 11 residues long. Germline loops: CDR1 ENHRY, CDR2 SYGVKD. Trimming removed 4 bases from V and 7 bases from J, with 7 bases in between. CDR3 nucleotide sequence: TGTGCCATCAGTGGACTTCCTGGCTACACCTTC. Its translation is CAISGLPGYTF.

V gene TRBV5-6 combines with J gene TRBJ2-1; D is unresolved. Trimming stripped 4 bases from V and 13 bases from J, with 15 bases between. In germline, CDR1 is SGHDT, CDR2 YYEEEE. The CDR3 runs 12 residues. The DNA of the CDR3 is TGTGCCAGCAGCCGACCTTTGCTGGATCAGTTCTTC. This gives the protein CASSRPLLDQFF.

The chain employs TRBV7-3 and TRBJ2-1, with D perhaps TRBD2 (6 bases). CDR1 and CDR2 (germline): SGHTA, FQGTGA. V was pared by 1 base and J by 0 bases, with 10 bases between. The CDR3 loop spans 16 amino acids. The CDR3 loop is CASSLNGGSSYNEQFF. CDR3 coding DNA: TGTGCCAGCAGCTTAAACGGGGGAAGCTCCTACAATGAGCAGTTCTTC.